Listed below are T cell receptor beta chains from one sample, sequenced in a study of CD8+CD57+ T cells in acquired aplastic anemia. One entry per CDR3 protein, called by TCRdb with MiXCR from the reads. The sample shows 180,000 or so distinct CDR3 sequences, 40% to 50% of them seen only once. Sequencing was performed on sorted CD4+, CD8+, or CD8+CD57+ T cells (not recorded which) from PBMCs. These receptors originate from a human donor in good health. Both conserved end residues are part of each CDR3. A D gene is named only where the DNA matches it firmly. The listing skips clone size in some rows; elsewhere it reads once, few, many or a size class.

j_call d_call clone_size v_call cdr3_aa cdr3_nt
TRBJ1-2 TRBD1 many TRBV12-3/TRBV12-4 CASSRDRGYGYTF TGTGCCAGCAGCCGCGACAGGGGTTATGGCTACACCTTC
TRBJ2-4 . many TRBV20-1 CSAWPSGRAKNIQYF TGCAGTGCTTGGCCCTCGGGCAGAGCCAAAAACATTCAGTACTTC
TRBJ2-3 . . TRBV5-1 CASSLGGVYTDTQYF TGCGCCAGCAGCTTGGGAGGTGTGTACACAGATACGCAGTATTTT
TRBJ2-3 TRBD1 many TRBV11-2 CASSLHRDRATDTQYF TGTGCCAGCAGCCTACACCGGGACAGAGCCACAGATACGCAGTATTTT
TRBJ2-7 . . TRBV6-5 CASSYSATGTFEQYF TGTGCCAGCAGTTACTCGGCTACAGGGACTTTCGAGCAGTACTTC
TRBJ1-2 TRBD1 many TRBV6-1 CASRWTGTGNRSYTF TGTGCCAGCAGATGGACCGGGACAGGAAACCGAAGCTACACCTTC
TRBJ1-5 . many TRBV19 CASSMGGGQPQHF TGTGCCAGTAGTATGGGGGGTGGCCAGCCCCAGCATTTT
TRBJ1-6 . . TRBV5-1 CASSYGSSMNNSPLHF TGCGCCAGCAGCTACGGGAGTTCAATGAACAATTCACCCCTCCACTTT
TRBJ1-5 TRBD1 few TRBV27 CASRDRVSSNQPQHF TGTGCCAGCCGGGACAGGGTGAGCTCGAATCAGCCCCAGCATTTT
TRBJ2-7 . . TRBV7-3 CASSDRDNYEQYF TGTGCCAGCAGCGACCGGGATAACTACGAGCAGTACTTC
TRBJ2-7 TRBD1 many TRBV6-1 CASTRTGIVHEQYF TGTGCCAGCACCCGGACAGGGATCGTCCACGAGCAGTACTTC
TRBJ2-7 . few TRBV15 CATSRDHGDYEQYF TGTGCCACCAGCAGAGATCATGGGGACTACGAGCAGTACTTC
TRBJ2-7 TRBD1 . TRBV19 CASSPGTGASSYEQYF TGTGCCAGTAGTCCCGGGACAGGGGCTTCCTCCTACGAGCAGTACTTC
TRBJ2-7 TRBD1 many TRBV19 CASNWGQAASEQYF TGTGCCAGTAATTGGGGACAGGCAGCGTCCGAGCAGTACTTC
TRBJ1-2 . few TRBV29-1 CSGTNTGYGYTF TGCAGCGGTACTAACACTGGATATGGCTACACCTTC
TRBJ1-1 . . TRBV29-1 CSVETNTEAFF TGCAGCGTTGAGACGAACACTGAAGCTTTCTTT
TRBJ2-7 TRBD2 . TRBV29-1 CSVDAGLGGRNYEQYF TGCAGCGTTGATGCTGGGTTGGGGGGGAGAAACTACGAGCAGTACTTC
TRBJ2-7 TRBD1 few TRBV18 CASSTDRGKYEQYF TGTGCCAGCTCAACTGACAGGGGAAAATACGAGCAGTACTTC
TRBJ2-5 TRBD1 few TRBV5-6 CASSFRDRGRGDRETQYF TGTGCCAGCAGCTTCCGGGACAGGGGGCGCGGGGACAGAGAGACCCAGTACTTC
TRBJ2-3 . . TRBV11-2 CASDRTSTDTQYF TGTGCCAGCGACCGGACTAGCACAGATACGCAGTATTTT
TRBJ1-6 . medium-sized TRBV15 CATSRGGEGSPLHF TGTGCCACCAGCAGAGGGGGCGAGGGTTCACCCCTCCACTTT
TRBJ2-7 TRBD2 . TRBV20-1 CSAGTLAGGYEQYF TGCAGTGCTGGAACCCTAGCGGGAGGTTACGAGCAGTACTTC
TRBJ2-3 TRBD2 . TRBV11-2 CASSMSGTKIDTQYF TGTGCCAGCAGCATGTCCGGGACTAAAATAGATACGCAGTATTTT
TRBJ1-6 . . TRBV9 CASSSSPLHF TGTGCCAGCAGCTCCTCACCCCTCCACTTT
TRBJ1-6 . . TRBV7-2 CASSFQGSGVSPLHF TGTGCCAGCAGCTTTCAGGGAAGCGGCGTATCACCCCTCCACTTT
TRBJ2-1 . many TRBV6-1 CASRQDPFEQFF TGTGCCAGCAGACAAGACCCCTTTGAGCAGTTCTTC
TRBJ1-3 . many TRBV20-1 CSARRGISGNTIYF TGCAGTGCTAGAAGGGGAATCTCTGGAAACACCATATATTTT
TRBJ2-3 . . TRBV11-2 CASSLERGGGTDTQYF TGTGCCAGCAGCTTAGAACGGGGCGGGGGCACAGATACGCAGTATTTT
TRBJ1-1 TRBD1 many TRBV6-5 CASSSDRVAFF TGTGCCAGCAGTTCAGACAGGGTAGCTTTCTTT
TRBJ2-4 TRBD2 many TRBV19 CASTSAGGINIQYF TGTGCCAGTACCTCAGCGGGAGGTATAAACATTCAGTACTTC
TRBJ1-1 TRBD1 many TRBV9 CASSVVPGQGEAFF TGTGCCAGCAGCGTAGTCCCCGGACAGGGTGAAGCTTTCTTT
TRBJ2-7 TRBD2 many TRBV20-1 CSASAAGAREQYF TGCAGTGCTAGCGCAGCGGGAGCACGCGAGCAGTACTTC